The 7 T cell receptor beta chains listed next were all sequenced from one sample in a study of T cell responses to AZD1222 COVID-19 vaccine. Sequencing used immunoSEQ multiplex PCR; TCRdb keeps in-frame clones, though not all of them. The sample has some 160,000 clones, roughly 92% seen once. This sample comprised peripheral blood, obtained on day 0 of AZD1222 vaccination. The receptors come from an adult in good health.

This clone was seen a single time. This chain joins TRBV5-4 and TRBJ2-7; 8 bases align to TRBD1. Germline loops: CDR1 SGHNT, CDR2 YYREEE (reference sequence). V lost 4 bases and J lost 1; bases outside the gene matches: 4. The CDR3 has 14 residues. The CDR3 protein is CASSHGTGSYEQYF. In DNA form, the CDR3 reads TGTGCCAGCAGCCACGGGACAGGTTCCTACGAGCAGTACTTC. The full variable domain, its missing parts supplied by reference TRBV5-4 and TRBJ2-7, is ETGVTQSPTHLIKTRGQQVTLRCSSQSGHNTVSWYQQALGQGPQFIFQYYREEENGRGNFPPRFSGLQFPNYSSELNVNALELDDSALYLCASSHGTGSYEQYFGPGTRLTVT.

V and J are TRBV19 and TRBJ1-3; TRBD1 matches 7 bases. The CDR3 is made up of 16 amino acids. The germline V gene has CDR1 LNHDA and CDR2 SQIVND (reference sequence). The junction had 5 bases not matched to a gene; V was cut back by 3 bases and J by 0 bases. The CDR3 bases are TGTGCCAGTAGTATCGGGGACAGAGGCTCTGGAAACACCATATATTTT. Amino acid sequence: CASSIGDRGSGNTIYF.

The CDR3 DNA sequence: TGTGCCAGCAGTCGTACAGAAGAGACCCAGTACTTC. Translated: CASSRTEETQYF. This sequence joins TRBV11-2 and TRBJ2-5; no clear D gene. This CDR3 has 12 amino acids. Trimming pared 6 bases from V and 3 bases from J, leaving 8 bases between. The germline CDR1 and CDR2 sequences are SGHAT and FQNNGV.

The V call is TRBV4-3, the J call TRBJ2-7; D uncertain. Germline assignment: CDR1 LGHNA and CDR2 YSLEER. The CDR3 covers 16 residues. The V end was cut by 0 bases, the J end by 0 bases, with 12 bases between. The CDR3 coding sequence is TGCGCCAGCAGCCAAGATTACACCGCTTACTCCTACGAGCAGTACTTC. Translating gives CASSQDYTAYSYEQYF.

The chain couples TRBV19 to TRBJ1-1; D is ambiguous. The CDR3 length is 11 residues. V shed 6 bases and J shed 7 bases, with 9 bases lying between them. Germline CDR1 reads LNHDA; CDR2 reads SQIVND (reference sequence). The chain's CDR3 is CASSGAGEAFF. DNA of the CDR3: TGTGCCAGTAGCGGAGCGGGTGAAGCTTTCTTT. The full variable domain, with the rest looked up from reference TRBV19 and TRBJ1-1, is DGGITQSPKYLFRKEGQNVTLSCEQNLNHDAMYWYRQDPGQGLRLIYYSQIVNDFQKGDIAEGYSVSREKKESFPLTVTSAQKNPTAFYLCASSGAGEAFFGQGTRLTVV.

V usage is TRBV19 and J usage is TRBJ1-2; a possible D gene is TRBD1 (6 bases). Germline CDR1 and CDR2: LNHDA and SQIVND (reference sequence). V was shortened by 6 bases and J by 0 bases, with 11 bases between the two germline ends. There are 14 residues in the CDR3. In DNA, the CDR3 is TGTGCCAGTAGAGACAGGTCAACTAACTATGGCTACACCTTC. Translating it yields CASRDRSTNYGYTF.

The chain carries TRBV28 and TRBJ1-3; D not certain. This CDR3 contains 15 residues. With 6 bases removed from V and 4 bases from J, the gap between germline ends came to 16 bases. Germline CDR1 reads MDHEN; CDR2 reads SYDVKM. CDR3 residues: CASSPKPLGGNTIYF. Written as DNA, the CDR3 is TGTGCCAGCAGCCCTAAACCCCTTGGAGGAAACACCATATATTTT.